What follows describes a single T cell receptor beta chain. Its antigen remains unknown. Germline V lookup: CDR1 MNHEY, CDR2 SMNVEV (reference sequence). The V and J ends lost 8 bases and 6 bases respectively, with 11 bases between them. There are 11 residues in the CDR3. These data belong to a study of cytotoxic CD8 clonotypes in ibrutinib-treated CLL. Points from the study as a whole: Clonality correlated strongly with circulating CD8+ T cells and exceeded age-matched healthy donors at baseline.

The method was immunoSEQ multiplex PCR; TCRdb's version includes in-frame clones alone and lacks a portion of them. The table shows 250,000 to 350,000 clones, with 60% to 80% occurring only once. The input for sequencing was PBMCs, taken at disease progression, from a patient treated with ibrutinib. The TCR sequence derives from a human donor with chronic lymphocytic leukemia. The chain is built from TRBV27 and TRBJ2-7; D not certain. The CDR3 sequence is CASPPSGEQYF. The CDR3 nucleotides read TGTGCCAGCCCTCCCTCGGGCGAGCAGTACTTC.